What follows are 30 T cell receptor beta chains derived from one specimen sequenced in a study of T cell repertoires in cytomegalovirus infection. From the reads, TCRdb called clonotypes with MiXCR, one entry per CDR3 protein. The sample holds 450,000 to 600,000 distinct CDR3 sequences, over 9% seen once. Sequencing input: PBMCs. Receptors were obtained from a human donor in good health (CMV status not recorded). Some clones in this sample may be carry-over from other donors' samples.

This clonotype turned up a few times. CDR3 sequence (DNA): TGTGCCAGCAGCCAAGACCGACTAGCCCTAGGGGAGACCCAGTACTTC. The encoded protein is CASSQDRLALGETQYF. The V call is TRBV3-1, the J call TRBJ2-5; 7 bases are shared with TRBD2. In germline, CDR1 is LGHDT, CDR2 YNNKEL (reference sequence). The CDR3 contains 16 residues. With 0 bases clipped from V and 5 bases from J, the junction kept 9 bases outside the gene matches.

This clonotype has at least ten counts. The CDR3 DNA sequence: TGTGCCAGCAGCTTAGTTCGAGGGGGCTTTAGCAATCAGCCCCAGCATTTT. Translating it yields CASSLVRGGFSNQPQHF. The V gene is TRBV7-9, the J gene TRBJ1-5; 7 bases agree with TRBD1. This CDR3 comprises 17 residues. Germline V gene data show CDR1 as SEHNR and CDR2 as FQNEAQ (reference sequence). V trimming: 1 base; J trimming: 0 bases; junction bases outside the gene matches: 6.

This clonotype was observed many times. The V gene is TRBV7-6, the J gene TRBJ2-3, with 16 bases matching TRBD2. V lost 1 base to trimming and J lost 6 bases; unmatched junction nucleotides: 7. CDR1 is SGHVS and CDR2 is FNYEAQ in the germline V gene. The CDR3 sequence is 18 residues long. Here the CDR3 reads CASSLGVGTSGRADTQYF. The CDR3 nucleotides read TGTGCCAGCAGCTTAGGTGTAGGGACTAGCGGGAGGGCGGATACGCAGTATTTT.

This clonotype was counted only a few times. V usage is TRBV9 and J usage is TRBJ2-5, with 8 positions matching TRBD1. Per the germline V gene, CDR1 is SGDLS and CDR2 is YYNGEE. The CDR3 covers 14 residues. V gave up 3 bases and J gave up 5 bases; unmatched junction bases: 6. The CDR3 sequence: CASSDLTGGETQYF. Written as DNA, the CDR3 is TGTGCCAGCAGCGACCTAACAGGGGGGGAGACCCAGTACTTC.

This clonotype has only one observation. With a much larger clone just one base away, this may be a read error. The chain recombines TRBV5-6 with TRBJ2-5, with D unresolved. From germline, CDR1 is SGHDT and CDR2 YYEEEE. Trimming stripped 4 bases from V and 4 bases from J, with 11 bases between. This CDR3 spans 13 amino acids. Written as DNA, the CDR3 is TGTGCCAGCAGCCGCTCGATGGGAGAGACCCAGTACTTC. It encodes CASSRSMGETQYF.

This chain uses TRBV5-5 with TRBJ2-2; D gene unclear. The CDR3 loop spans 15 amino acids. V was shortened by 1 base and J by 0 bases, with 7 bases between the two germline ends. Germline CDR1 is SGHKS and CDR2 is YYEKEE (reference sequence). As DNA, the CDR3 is TGTGCCAGCAGCTTGAGGCCCCCGAACACCGGGGAGCTGTTTTTT. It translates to CASSLRPPNTGELFF.

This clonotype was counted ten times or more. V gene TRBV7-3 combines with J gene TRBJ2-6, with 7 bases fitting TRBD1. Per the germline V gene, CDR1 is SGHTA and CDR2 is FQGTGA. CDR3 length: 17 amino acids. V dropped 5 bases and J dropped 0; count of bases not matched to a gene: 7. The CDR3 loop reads CASSVEGANSGANVLTF. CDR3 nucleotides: TGTGCCAGCAGCGTAGAGGGGGCAAACTCTGGGGCCAACGTCCTGACTTTC.

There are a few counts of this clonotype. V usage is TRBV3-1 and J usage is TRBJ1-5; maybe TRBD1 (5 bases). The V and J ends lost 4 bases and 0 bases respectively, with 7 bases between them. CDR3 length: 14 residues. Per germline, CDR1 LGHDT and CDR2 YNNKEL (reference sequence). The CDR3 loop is CASSPGNSNQPQHF. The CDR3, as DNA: TGTGCCAGCAGCCCAGGGAATAGCAATCAGCCCCAGCATTTT.

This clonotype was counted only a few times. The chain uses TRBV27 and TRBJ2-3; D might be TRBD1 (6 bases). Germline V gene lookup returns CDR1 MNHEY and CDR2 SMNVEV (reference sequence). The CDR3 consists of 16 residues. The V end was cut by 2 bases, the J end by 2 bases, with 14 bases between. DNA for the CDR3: TGTGCCAGCAGTTTAGGGACATATGAAACCACAGATACGCAGTATTTT. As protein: CASSLGTYETTDTQYF.

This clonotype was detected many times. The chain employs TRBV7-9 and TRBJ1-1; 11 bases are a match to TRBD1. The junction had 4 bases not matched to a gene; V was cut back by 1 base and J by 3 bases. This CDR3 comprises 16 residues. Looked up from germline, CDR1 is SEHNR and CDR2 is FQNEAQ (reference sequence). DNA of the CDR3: TGTGCCAGCAGCTTAGATCGGGACAGGGGGGACACTGAAGCTTTCTTT. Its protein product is CASSLDRDRGDTEAFF.

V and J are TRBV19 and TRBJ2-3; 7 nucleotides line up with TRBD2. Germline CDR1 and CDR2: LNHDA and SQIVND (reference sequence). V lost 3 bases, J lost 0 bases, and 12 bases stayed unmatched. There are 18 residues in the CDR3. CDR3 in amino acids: CASSIPSRASGSTDTQYF. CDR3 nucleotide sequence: TGTGCCAGTAGTATCCCTTCCCGGGCTAGCGGCAGCACAGATACGCAGTATTTT.

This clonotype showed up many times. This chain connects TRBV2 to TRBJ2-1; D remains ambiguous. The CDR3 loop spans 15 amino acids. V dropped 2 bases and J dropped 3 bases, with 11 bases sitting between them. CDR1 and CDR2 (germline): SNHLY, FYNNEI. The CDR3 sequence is CASSEFLSYYNEQFF. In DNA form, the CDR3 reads TGTGCCAGCAGTGAATTCCTTTCCTACTACAATGAGCAGTTCTTC. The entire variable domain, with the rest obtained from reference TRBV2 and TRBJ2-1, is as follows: EPEVTQTPSHQVTQMGQEVILRCVPISNHLYFYWYRQILGQKVEFLVSFYNNEISEKSEIFDDQFSVERPDGSNFTLKIRSTKLEDSAMYFCASSEFLSYYNEQFFGPGTRLTVL.

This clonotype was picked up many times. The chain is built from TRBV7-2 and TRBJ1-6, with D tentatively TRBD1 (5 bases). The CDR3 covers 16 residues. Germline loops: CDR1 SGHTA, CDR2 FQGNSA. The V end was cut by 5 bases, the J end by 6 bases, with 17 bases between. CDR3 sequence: CASSAAETAFNSPLHF. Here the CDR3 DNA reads TGTGCCAGCAGCGCGGCCGAGACAGCTTTTAATTCACCCCTCCACTTT. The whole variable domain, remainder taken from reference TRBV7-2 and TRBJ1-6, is GAGVSQSPSNKVTEKGKDVELRCDPISGHTALYWYRQSLGQGLEFLIYFQGNSAPDKSGLPSDRFSAERTGGSVSTLTIQRTQQEDSAVYLCASSAAETAFNSPLHFGNGTRLTVT.

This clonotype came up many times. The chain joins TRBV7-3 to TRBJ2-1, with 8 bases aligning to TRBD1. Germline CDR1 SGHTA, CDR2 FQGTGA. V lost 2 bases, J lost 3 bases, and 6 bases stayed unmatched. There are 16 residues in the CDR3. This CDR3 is CASSLATGANYNEQFF. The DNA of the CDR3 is TGTGCCAGCAGCTTAGCGACAGGGGCGAACTACAATGAGCAGTTCTTC.

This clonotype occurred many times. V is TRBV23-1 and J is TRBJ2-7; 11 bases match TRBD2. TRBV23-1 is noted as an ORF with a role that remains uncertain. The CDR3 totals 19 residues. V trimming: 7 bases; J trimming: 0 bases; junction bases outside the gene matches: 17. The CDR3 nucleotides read TGCGCCAGCACCCCCCGATGCGGACTAGCGGGCCCCCTCTCCTACGAGCAGTACTTC. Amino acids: CASTPRCGLAGPLSYEQYF.

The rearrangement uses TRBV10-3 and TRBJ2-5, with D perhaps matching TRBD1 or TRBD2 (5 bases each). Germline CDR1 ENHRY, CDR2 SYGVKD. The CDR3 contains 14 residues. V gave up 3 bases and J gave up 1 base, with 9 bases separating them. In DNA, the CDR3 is TGTGCCATCAGTGAACCGGGACCCCAAGAGACCCAGTACTTC. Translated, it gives CAISEPGPQETQYF.

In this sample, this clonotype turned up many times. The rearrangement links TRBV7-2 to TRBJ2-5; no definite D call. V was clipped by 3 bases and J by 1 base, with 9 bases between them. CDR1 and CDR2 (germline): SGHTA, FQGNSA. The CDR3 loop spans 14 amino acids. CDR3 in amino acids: CASSLRPLQETQYF. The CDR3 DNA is TGTGCCAGCAGCTTGCGACCACTCCAAGAGACCCAGTACTTC.

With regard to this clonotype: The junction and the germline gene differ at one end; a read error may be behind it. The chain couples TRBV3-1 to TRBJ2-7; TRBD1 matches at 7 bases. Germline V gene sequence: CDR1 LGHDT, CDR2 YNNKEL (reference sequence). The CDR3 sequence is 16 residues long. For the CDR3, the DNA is TGTGTCAGCAGCTCCAGGACAGGACTTAGCTCCTACGAGCAGTACTTC. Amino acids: CVSSSRTGLSSYEQYF.

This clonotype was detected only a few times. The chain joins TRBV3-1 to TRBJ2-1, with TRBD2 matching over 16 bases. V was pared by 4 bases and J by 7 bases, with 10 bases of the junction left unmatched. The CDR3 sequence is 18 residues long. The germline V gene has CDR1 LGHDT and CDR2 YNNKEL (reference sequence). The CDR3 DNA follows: TGTGCCAGCAGCCTGGGGACTAGCGGGAGGGCCGGAATGAATGAGCAGTTCTTC. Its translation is CASSLGTSGRAGMNEQFF.

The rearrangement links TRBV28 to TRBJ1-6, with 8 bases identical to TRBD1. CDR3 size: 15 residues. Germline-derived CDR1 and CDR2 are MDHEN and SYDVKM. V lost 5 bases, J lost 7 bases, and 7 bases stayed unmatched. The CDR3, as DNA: TGTGCCAGCAGTCCCCAGGGGGCGAGGAATTCACCCCTCCACTTT. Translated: CASSPQGARNSPLHF. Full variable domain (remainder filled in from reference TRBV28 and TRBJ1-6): DVKVTQSSRYLVKRTGEKVFLECVQDMDHENMFWYRQDPGLGLRLIYFSYDVKMKEKGDIPEGYSVSREKKERFSLILESASTNQTSMYLCASSPQGARNSPLHFGNGTRLTVT.

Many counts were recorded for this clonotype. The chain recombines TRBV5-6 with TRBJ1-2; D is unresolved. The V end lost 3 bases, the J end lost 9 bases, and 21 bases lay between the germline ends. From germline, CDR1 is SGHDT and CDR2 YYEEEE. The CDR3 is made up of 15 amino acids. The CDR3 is CASSSRGGSRGSYTF. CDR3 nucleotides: TGTGCCAGCAGCTCGCGAGGAGGCAGCCGAGGAAGCTACACCTTC. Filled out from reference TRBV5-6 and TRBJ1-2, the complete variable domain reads DAGVTQSPTHLIKTRGQQVTLRCSPKSGHDTVSWYQQALGQGPQFIFQYYEEEERQRGNFPDRFSGHQFPNYSSELNVNALLLGDSALYLCASSSRGGSRGSYTFGSGTRLTVV.

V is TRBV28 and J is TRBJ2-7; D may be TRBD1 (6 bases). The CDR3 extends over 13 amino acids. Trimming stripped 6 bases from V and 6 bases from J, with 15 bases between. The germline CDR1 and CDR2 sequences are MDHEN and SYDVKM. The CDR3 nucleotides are TGTGCCAGCAGCCGTTACAGGGTGAGCGAGCAGTACTTC. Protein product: CASSRYRVSEQYF.

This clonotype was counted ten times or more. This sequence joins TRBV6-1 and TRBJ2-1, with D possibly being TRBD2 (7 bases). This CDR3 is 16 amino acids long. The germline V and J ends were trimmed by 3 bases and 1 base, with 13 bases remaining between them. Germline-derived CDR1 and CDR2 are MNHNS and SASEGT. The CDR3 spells CASSEGGGRSYNEQFF. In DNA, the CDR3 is TGTGCCAGCAGTGAGGGGGGGGGCCGTTCCTACAATGAGCAGTTCTTC.

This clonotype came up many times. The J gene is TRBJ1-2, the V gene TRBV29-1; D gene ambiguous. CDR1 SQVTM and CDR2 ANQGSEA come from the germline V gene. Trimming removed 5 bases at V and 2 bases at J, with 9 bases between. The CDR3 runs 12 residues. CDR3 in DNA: TGCAGCGTTTTACACGAAAACTATGGCTACACCTTC. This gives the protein CSVLHENYGYTF.

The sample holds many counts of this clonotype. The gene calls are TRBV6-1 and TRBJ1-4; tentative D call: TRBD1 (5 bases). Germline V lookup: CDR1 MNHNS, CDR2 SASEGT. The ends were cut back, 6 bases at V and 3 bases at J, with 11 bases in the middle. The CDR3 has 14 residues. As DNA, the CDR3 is TGTGCCAGCAGAACCGGGACGGCTAATGAAAAACTGTTTTTT. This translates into CASRTGTANEKLFF.

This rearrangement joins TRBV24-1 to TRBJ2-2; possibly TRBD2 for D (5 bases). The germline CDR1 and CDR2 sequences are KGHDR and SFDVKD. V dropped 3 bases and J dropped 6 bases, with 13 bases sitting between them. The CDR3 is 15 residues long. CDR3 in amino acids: CATSDRTGSAGELFF. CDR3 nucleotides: TGTGCCACCAGTGATCGAACGGGGAGCGCCGGGGAGCTGTTTTTT.

CDR3: CASSPAGQGPTNEQFF. DNA of the CDR3: TGTGCCAGCAGTCCCGCGGGACAGGGGCCGACCAATGAGCAGTTCTTC. The chain is built from TRBV28 and TRBJ2-1; 10 bases agree with TRBD1. V was clipped by 5 bases and J by 6 bases; unmatched bases: 10. The germline CDR1 and CDR2 sequences are MDHEN and SYDVKM. The CDR3 is 16 amino acids.

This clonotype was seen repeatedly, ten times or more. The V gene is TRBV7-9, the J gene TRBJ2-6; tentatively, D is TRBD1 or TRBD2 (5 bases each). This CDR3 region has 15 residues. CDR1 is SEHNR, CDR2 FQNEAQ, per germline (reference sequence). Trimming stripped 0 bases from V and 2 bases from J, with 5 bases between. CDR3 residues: CASSLAGAGANVLTF. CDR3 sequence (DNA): TGTGCCAGCAGCTTAGCGGGGGCTGGGGCCAACGTCCTGACTTTC.

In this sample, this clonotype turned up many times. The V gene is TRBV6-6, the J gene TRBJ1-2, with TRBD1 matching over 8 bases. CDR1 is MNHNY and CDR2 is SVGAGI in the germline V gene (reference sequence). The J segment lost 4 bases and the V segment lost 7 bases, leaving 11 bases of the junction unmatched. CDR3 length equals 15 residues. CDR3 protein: CASIKQGGRPYGYTF. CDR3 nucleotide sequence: TGTGCCAGCATTAAACAGGGGGGTAGACCCTATGGCTACACCTTC.

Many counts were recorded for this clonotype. The CDR3 loop reads CASSRGAVLSYEQYF. Here the CDR3 DNA reads TGTGCCAGCAGTCGGGGGGCAGTCCTCTCCTACGAGCAGTACTTC. The chain uses TRBV6-5 and TRBJ2-7; tentatively, D is TRBD2 (7 bases). CDR1 is MNHEY and CDR2 is SVGAGI in the germline V gene. The CDR3 totals 15 residues. Deletions cut 5 bases from V and 0 bases from J, with 14 bases between.